This T cell receptor beta chain was sequenced for a study of T cells after yellow fever vaccination. TCRdb recomputed calls from the 5' RACE reads with MiXCR, one row per CDR3 protein. Among around 320,000 distinct CDR3 sequences, about 10% were seen once, and the ten largest hold 3% to 3.5%. Trimming removed 6 bases at V and 4 bases at J, with 9 bases between. CDR1 is SGHDT, CDR2 YYEEEE, per germline. This CDR3 is built from 12 residues. This rearrangement joins TRBV5-6 to TRBJ2-3; TRBD2 might be the D (5 bases). This clonotype was obtained from a young man who received the YFV17D yellow fever vaccine. Source: CD4+ T cells sorted from PBMCs, taken 45 days after the yellow fever booster vaccination. CDR3 nucleotide sequence: TGTGCCAGCATTTCGAGGGCAGATACGCAGTATTTT. Translated, it gives CASISRADTQYF.